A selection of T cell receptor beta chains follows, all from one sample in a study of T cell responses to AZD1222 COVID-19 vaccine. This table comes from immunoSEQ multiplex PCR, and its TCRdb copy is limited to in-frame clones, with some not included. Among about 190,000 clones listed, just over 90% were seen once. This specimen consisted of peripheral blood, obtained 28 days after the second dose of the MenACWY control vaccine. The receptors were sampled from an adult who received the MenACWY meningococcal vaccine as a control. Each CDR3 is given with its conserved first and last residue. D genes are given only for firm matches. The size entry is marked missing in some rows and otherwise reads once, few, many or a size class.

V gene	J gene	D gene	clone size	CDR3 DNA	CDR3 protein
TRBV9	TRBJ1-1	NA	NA	TGTGCCAGCAGCGTAGGGGCGAACACTGAAGCTTTCTTT	CASSVGANTEAFF
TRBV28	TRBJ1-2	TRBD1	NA	TGTGCCAGCAAAATCACTGGGACAGGGGCCCTCTATGGCTACACCTTC	CASKITGTGALYGYTF
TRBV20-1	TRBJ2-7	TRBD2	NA	TGCAGTGCTAGTGGACTAGCTGAAACCTACGAGCAGTACTTC	CSASGLAETYEQYF
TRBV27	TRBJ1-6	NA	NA	TGTGCCAGCAGTTTCACCACGGAAAATTCACCCCTCCACTTT	CASSFTTENSPLHF
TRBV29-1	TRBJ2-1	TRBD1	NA	TGCAGCGTTGAAGCGGCCGGGACAGGACTATACAATGAGCAGTTCTTC	CSVEAAGTGLYNEQFF
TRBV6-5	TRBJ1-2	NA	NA	TGTGCCAGCACCCCGACAGGACACTATGGCTACACCTTC	CASTPTGHYGYTF
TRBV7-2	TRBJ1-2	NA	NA	TGTGCCAGCAGCTTACTCAGGGCAAGCTATGGCTACACCTTC	CASSLLRASYGYTF
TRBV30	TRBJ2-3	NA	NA	TGTGCCTGGAGCTGGAGAGGGCTGGATACGCAGTATTTT	CAWSWRGLDTQYF
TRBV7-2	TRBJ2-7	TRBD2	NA	TGTGCCAGCGGGCGGGGAGGGTCCTACGAGCAGTACTTC	CASGRGGSYEQYF
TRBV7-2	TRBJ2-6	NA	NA	TGTGCCAGCAGCTCCCAGAGTGCTGGGGCCAACGTCCTGACTTTC	CASSSQSAGANVLTF
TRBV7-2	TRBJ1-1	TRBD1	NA	TGTGCCAGCAGCAGACAGGGACTGAACACTGAAGCTTTCTTT	CASSRQGLNTEAFF
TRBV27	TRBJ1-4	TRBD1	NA	TGTGCCAGCAGTAACTGGGGACAGGGGGCGGAAAAACTGTTTTTT	CASSNWGQGAEKLFF
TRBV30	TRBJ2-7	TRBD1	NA	TGTGCCTGGAGTGTACGGACAGGGGGCGAGCAGTACTTC	CAWSVRTGGEQYF
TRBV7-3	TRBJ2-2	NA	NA	TGTGCCAGCAGCTTAGGGGTCGCGGTCACCGGGGAGCTGTTTTTT	CASSLGVAVTGELFF
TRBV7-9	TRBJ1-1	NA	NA	TGTGCCAGCAGTCAACTCCGGGGGGGAGCTTTCTTT	CASSQLRGGAFF
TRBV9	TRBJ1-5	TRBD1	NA	TGTGCCAGCATCCTTCACACAGGGGAGGTGGATCAGCCCCAGCATTTT	CASILHTGEVDQPQHF
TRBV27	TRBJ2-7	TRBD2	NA	TGTGCCAGCAGCACACGGGGGGGCTACGAGCAGTACTTC	CASSTRGGYEQYF
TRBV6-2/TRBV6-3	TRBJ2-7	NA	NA	TGTGCCAGCAGTTACTCGGCGGACAGTCCCGGTATATACGAGCAGTACTTC	CASSYSADSPGIYEQYF
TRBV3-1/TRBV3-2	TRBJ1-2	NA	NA	TGTGCCAGCAGCCAGGCGGGACGGGGCTATGGCTACACCTTC	CASSQAGRGYGYTF
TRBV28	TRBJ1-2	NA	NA	TGTGCCAGCAGTTTAGGGAACCAATACTATGGCTACACCTTC	CASSLGNQYYGYTF
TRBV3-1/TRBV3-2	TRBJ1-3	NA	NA	TGTGCCAGCAGCCAAGGAGGAGGGTTCGTAAACACCATATATTTT	CASSQGGGFVNTIYF
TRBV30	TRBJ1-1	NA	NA	TGTGCCTGGAGTGAAACCCATGGGGGGCCGGCTTTCTTT	CAWSETHGGPAFF
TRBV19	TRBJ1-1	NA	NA	TGTGCCAGTAGTGAACAGGGCCAGGGCACTGAAGCTTTCTTT	CASSEQGQGTEAFF
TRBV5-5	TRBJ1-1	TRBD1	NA	TGTGCCAGCAGCTTGGGTCCGGGACAGGTCAACTTTTTAGCTTTCTTT	CASSLGPGQVNFLAFF
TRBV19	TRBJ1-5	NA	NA	TGTGCCAGTAGTATACTGGGGGGATATAGCAATCAGCCCCAGCATTTT	CASSILGGYSNQPQHF
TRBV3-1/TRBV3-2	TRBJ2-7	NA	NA	TGTGCCAGCAGCCAAGCCATCAGCGAGCAGTACTTC	CASSQAISEQYF
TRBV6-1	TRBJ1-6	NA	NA	TGTGCCAGCAGTGAAGCTCCTCCGGGAGGGAGTAATTCACCCCTCCACTTT	CASSEAPPGGSNSPLHF
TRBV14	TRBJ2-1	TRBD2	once	TGTGCCAGCAGACGACCTAGCGGGAGTTTAAATGAGCAGTTCTTC	CASRRPSGSLNEQFF
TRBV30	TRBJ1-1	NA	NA	TGTGCCTGGATAAGGTTAGGAGACTCCTTGAACACTGAAGCTTTCTTT	CAWIRLGDSLNTEAFF
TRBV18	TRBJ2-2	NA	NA	TGTGCCAGCTCACTGGGACAAACCGGGGAGCTGTTTTTT	CASSLGQTGELFF
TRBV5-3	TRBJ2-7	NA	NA	TGTGCCAGACCCCCTGACGGACAACTCCCTTACGAGCAGTACTTC	CARPPDGQLPYEQYF
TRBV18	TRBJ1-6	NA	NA	TGTGCCAGCTCACCCCTGGGGAAAGGAGGGGGTAATTCACCCCTCCACTTT	CASSPLGKGGGNSPLHF
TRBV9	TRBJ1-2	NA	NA	TGTGCCAGCAGCCTCGGGGGACAAGATGGCTACACCTTC	CASSLGGQDGYTF
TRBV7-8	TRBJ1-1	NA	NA	TGTGCCAGCACCCTCGGTGGGGGAAACACTGAAGCTTTCTTT	CASTLGGGNTEAFF
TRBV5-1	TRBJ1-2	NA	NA	TGCGCCAGCAGCTTAGAAGCGGGAACTAACTATGGCTACACCTTC	CASSLEAGTNYGYTF
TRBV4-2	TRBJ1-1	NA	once	TGTGCCAGCAGCCAAGTGAGAGGGAATCCTGAAGCTTTCTTT	CASSQVRGNPEAFF
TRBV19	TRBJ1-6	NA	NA	TGTGCCAGTAGTTATCTGGGGTCCAATTCACCCCTCCACTTT	CASSYLGSNSPLHF
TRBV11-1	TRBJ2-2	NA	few	TGTGCCAGCAGCAGTAACACCGGGGAGCTGTTTTTT	CASSSNTGELFF
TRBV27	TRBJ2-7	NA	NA	TGTGCCAGCAGTTTTGTCGGACCTTCCACCTCCTCCTCCTACGAGCAGTACTTC	CASSFVGPSTSSSYEQYF
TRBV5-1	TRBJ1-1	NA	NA	TGCGCCAGCAGCGTTACACACCGGGACGATGAAGCTTTCTTT	CASSVTHRDDEAFF
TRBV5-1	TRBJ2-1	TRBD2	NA	TGCGCCAGCAGCTTGGTTGGTAGCGGGAGTTACAATGAGCAGTTCTTC	CASSLVGSGSYNEQFF
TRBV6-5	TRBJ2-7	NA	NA	TGTGCCAGCAGTTTAACGGGACGGGAGCAGTACTTC	CASSLTGREQYF